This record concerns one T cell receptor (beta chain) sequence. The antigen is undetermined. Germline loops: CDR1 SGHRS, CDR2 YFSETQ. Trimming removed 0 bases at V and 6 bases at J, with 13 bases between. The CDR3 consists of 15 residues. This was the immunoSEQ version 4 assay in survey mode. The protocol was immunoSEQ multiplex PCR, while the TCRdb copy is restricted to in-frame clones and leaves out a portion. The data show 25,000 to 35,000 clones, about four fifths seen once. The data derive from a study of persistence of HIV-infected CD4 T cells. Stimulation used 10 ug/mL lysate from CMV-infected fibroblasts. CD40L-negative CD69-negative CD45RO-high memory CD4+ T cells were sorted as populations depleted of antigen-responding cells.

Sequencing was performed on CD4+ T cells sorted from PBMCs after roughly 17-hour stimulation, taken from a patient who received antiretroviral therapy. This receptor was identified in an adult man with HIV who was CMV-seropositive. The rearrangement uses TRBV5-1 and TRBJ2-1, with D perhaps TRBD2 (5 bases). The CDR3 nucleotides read TGCGCCAGCAGCTTGGACGGGGAGTCCCGCAATGAGCAGTTCTTC. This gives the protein CASSLDGESRNEQFF.